This entry is about one T cell receptor (beta chain). What it binds is not known. This specimen comes from a study of blood T cells in healthy people across ages. PCR was performed a second time for roughly 7 to 12 cycles using a sample-barcoded 5' primer and a J-beta primer mix. TCRdb redid the calling of the 5' RACE reads with MiXCR, one entry per CDR3 protein. Counted here are 1.4 million to 1.5 million distinct CDR3 sequences, approximately 38% occurring once; the ten biggest clones make up roughly 7.9%. V lost 3 bases, J lost 1 base, and 7 bases lay in between. The CDR3 runs to 13 residues. Per the germline V gene, CDR1 is SGDLS and CDR2 is YYNGEE. Overall study results and limits: Expanded clonotype shifts may have been confounded, as the donors had an unknown CMV status. A roughly linear fall in TCR beta diversity per million T cells was seen with increasing age.

V gene TRBV9 combines with J gene TRBJ1-1, with D perhaps TRBD1 (5 bases). This clonotype originated in a woman aged 18 to 35 in good health. Sample: blood. This CDR3 reads CASSADTNTEAFF. The CDR3 region has the DNA TGTGCCAGCAGCGCGGACACGAACACTGAAGCTTTCTTT.